This T cell receptor (beta chain) derives from a study of shared clonotypes between healthy human individuals. CDR3 length: 15 residues. Trimming cost V 5 bases and J 3 bases, with 17 bases left between them. Germline CDR1 SGHAT, CDR2 FQNNGV. Assay used: immunoSEQ multiplex PCR; TCRdb lists only in-frame clones, some missing. The sample carries just over 2,000,000 clones, 85% to 95% recorded once. The chain combines TRBV11-2 with TRBJ2-7; D unresolved. The source of this sequence is a man aged 18 to 30 in good health. Sequencing used naive CD4+ T cells sorted from blood. Sample subset: CD45RA+ positively selected. CDR3 nucleotides: TGTGCCAGCAGCCCAGCAGGTCTCCGGTACTACGAGCAGTACTTC. It is translated as CASSPAGLRYYEQYF.